This T cell receptor (beta chain) was sequenced for a study of radiotherapy plus CTLA-4 blockade in lung cancer. Produced via immunoSEQ multiplex PCR; TCRdb's table is partial and in-frame only. The sample consists of 20,000 to 25,000 clones, roughly 70% of them appearing once. The germline gives CDR1 MNHNS, CDR2 SASEGT. V trimming: 7 bases; J trimming: 3 bases; junction bases outside the gene matches: 9. The CDR3 is 14 amino acids. V usage is TRBV6-1 and J usage is TRBJ2-7; 7 nucleotides match TRBD2. Sequenced here: peripheral blood, sampled from a patient treated with radiotherapy plus ipilimumab. This clonotype originated in a human donor with non-small cell lung cancer whose response to radiotherapy plus ipilimumab could not be evaluated. CDR3 nucleotide sequence: TGTGCCAGCACCTTCGGGGGGTACCGCTACGAGCAGTACTTC. This sequence encodes CASTFGGYRYEQYF.